The next 30 T cell receptor beta chains were all read from a single sample in a study of blood T cell repertoires in COVID-19. The table came from immunoSEQ multiplex PCR; TCRdb's copy has only in-frame clones and leaves some out. The sample gives about 220,000 clones, approximately 84% of which show up once; about 3% is in the top ten. Sequenced: peripheral blood. Receptors were obtained from a woman in her 30s who had recovered from COVID-19.

The chain is built from TRBV7-6 and TRBJ2-1; 7 positions match TRBD1. This CDR3 has 12 amino acids. V shed 5 bases, J shed 10 bases, and the junction held 5 bases outside the gene matches. In germline, CDR1 is SGHVS, CDR2 FNYEAQ. The CDR3 loop is CASSQNRGEQFF. In DNA form, the CDR3 reads TGTGCCAGCAGCCAAAACAGGGGAGAGCAGTTCTTC. Using reference TRBV7-6 and TRBJ2-1 for the parts outside the CDR3, the full variable domain is GAGVSQSPRYKVTKRGQDVALRCDPISGHVSLYWYRQALGQGPEFLTYFNYEAQQDKSGLPNDRFSAERPEGSISTLTIQRTEQRDSAMYRCASSQNRGEQFFGPGTRLTVL.

This clone was detected only once. CDR3 sequence reads: CASSLEGRGYTGELFF. The CDR3 nucleotides are TGCGCCAGCAGCTTGGAGGGAAGGGGATACACCGGGGAGCTGTTTTTT. J is TRBJ2-2 and V is TRBV5-1; D is perhaps TRBD1 (5 bases). Germline V CDR1 and CDR2: SGHRS, YFSETQ. The CDR3 runs 16 residues. The ends were cut back, 0 bases at V and 3 bases at J, with 12 bases in the middle.

The gene calls are TRBV4-3 and TRBJ2-5; 9 bases align to TRBD2. Germline V gene sequence: CDR1 LGHNA, CDR2 YSLEER. V shed 0 bases and J 4 bases; nucleotides not matched to a gene: 12. The CDR3 has 18 residues. This CDR3 is CASSQDLAGGLQGETQYF. CDR3 DNA: TGCGCCAGCAGCCAAGATCTGGCGGGGGGGCTCCAGGGAGAGACCCAGTACTTC.

This rearrangement joins TRBV25-1 to TRBJ2-1; TRBD2 is a possible D gene (5 bases). Germline CDR1 reads MGHDK; CDR2 reads SYGVNS. The CDR3 runs to 8 residues. V was pared by 8 bases and J by 15 bases, with 8 bases between. The CDR3 DNA reads as TGTGCCAGCCGGGAACCGTTCTTC. This sequence encodes CASREPFF.

The V and J genes are TRBV19 and TRBJ1-4; no clear D. CDR1 is LNHDA, CDR2 SQIVND, per germline (reference sequence). Between the trimmed V and J ends, which lost 3 bases and 5 bases, there was a span of 25 bases. The CDR3 is 19 residues long. The CDR3 DNA follows: TGTGCCAGTAGTATGGGGAGGGAGGGCACGGCGCGACTGAATGAAAAACTGTTTTTT. Its protein is CASSMGREGTARLNEKLFF.

The gene calls are TRBV7-6 and TRBJ2-3; 7 nucleotides line up with TRBD2. The CDR3 is 15 residues long. Germline V CDR1 and CDR2: SGHVS, FNYEAQ. The ends lost 2 bases at V and 3 bases at J; junction bases unmatched: 5. CDR3 nucleotide sequence: TGTGCCAGCAGCTTATTACGGGGGGATACAGATACGCAGTATTTT. Protein: CASSLLRGDTDTQYF.

The chain joins TRBV5-6 to TRBJ1-6; TRBD1 matches 10 bases. The V segment lost 2 bases and the J segment 8 bases; nucleotides outside the gene matches: 4. Germline values: CDR1 SGHDT, CDR2 YYEEEE. The CDR3 spans 15 residues. The CDR3 is CASSFSGTGDSPLHF. The DNA for the CDR3 is TGTGCCAGCAGCTTTTCGGGGACAGGGGATTCACCCCTCCACTTT.

This rearrangement joins TRBV6-6 to TRBJ2-7, with 10 nucleotides matching TRBD2. The ends lost 7 bases at V and 4 bases at J; junction bases unmatched: 4. This CDR3 spans 13 amino acids. From germline, CDR1 is MNHNY and CDR2 SVGAGI (reference sequence). CDR3: CASIELAGYEQYF. CDR3 DNA sequence: TGTGCCAGCATTGAACTAGCGGGGTACGAGCAGTACTTC.

CDR3 region: CSVEGRLAQFF. CDR3 DNA: TGCAGCGTTGAGGGGCGACTAGCCCAGTTCTTC. The chain joins TRBV29-1 to TRBJ2-1; TRBD2 aligns across 7 bases. The length of the CDR3 is 11 residues. Trimming cost V 3 bases and J 13 bases; bases outside gene matches: 6. Per the germline V gene, CDR1 is SQVTM and CDR2 is ANQGSEA.

This clone was seen a handful of times. The chain combines TRBV4-1 with TRBJ1-6, with 7 bases identical to TRBD1. The CDR3 contains 15 residues. J lost 11 bases, V lost 0 bases, and 7 bases had no gene match. Germline V gives CDR1 MGHRA, CDR2 YSYEKL. The CDR3 coding sequence is TGCGCCAGCAGCCAAGAAGGGCAGGGGGATCCACCCCTCCACTTT. This gives the protein CASSQEGQGDPPLHF.

The count of this clone is one. The genes are TRBV7-2 and TRBJ2-7; TRBD1 matches at 10 bases. The CDR3 has 15 residues. J gave up 1 base and V 3 bases, and 3 bases lay outside the gene matches. CDR1 SGHTA and CDR2 FQGNSA come from the germline V gene. The CDR3 loop reads CASSFGQGGSYEQYF. CDR3 DNA sequence: TGTGCCAGCAGCTTCGGACAGGGGGGGTCCTACGAGCAGTACTTC.

This clone came up once. V usage is TRBV24-1 and J usage is TRBJ1-3; weak D call: TRBD1 (5 bases). V was cut by 9 bases and J by 0 bases, with 14 bases left in between. The germline V gene has CDR1 KGHDR and CDR2 SFDVKD. This CDR3 is built from 15 residues. CDR3 nucleotide sequence: TGTGCCACCCTAAACAGGAGCCACTCTGGAAACACCATATATTTT. This encodes CATLNRSHSGNTIYF.

The chain has TRBV24-1 and TRBJ2-1; 14 bases line up with TRBD2. V dropped 4 bases and J dropped 4; count of bases not matched to a gene: 5. The CDR3 has 17 residues. CDR1 KGHDR and CDR2 SFDVKD come from the germline V gene. CDR3: CATSDRGTSGGYNEQFF. The CDR3 DNA is TGTGCCACCAGTGACCGAGGGACTAGCGGGGGTTACAATGAGCAGTTCTTC.

This clone has more than one count but fewer than ten. The sample contains more than one DNA sequence encoding this CDR3. This chain joins TRBV6-5 and TRBJ2-1; no clear D. This CDR3 is built from 13 residues. Germline-derived CDR1 and CDR2 are MNHEY and SVGAGI. The germline V and J ends were trimmed by 0 bases and 7 bases, with 7 bases remaining between them. The CDR3 sequence is CASSYSTGNEQFF. CDR3 DNA: TGTGCCAGCAGTTACTCGACCGGGAATGAGCAGTTCTTC.

The V call is TRBV18, the J call TRBJ1-1, with a weak D call TRBD1 (6 bases). The V end lost 3 bases, the J end lost 4 bases, and 15 bases lay between the germline ends. The germline gives CDR1 KGHSH, CDR2 LQKENI. CDR3 size: 15 residues. The CDR3 reads CASSPRQAQGTEAFF. CDR3 bases: TGTGCCAGCTCACCGCGACAGGCCCAAGGCACTGAAGCTTTCTTT.

This chain connects TRBV5-1 to TRBJ2-2; 9 bases map to TRBD1. Germline V gene data show CDR1 as SGHRS and CDR2 as YFSETQ. The CDR3 has 16 residues. Trimming cost V 4 bases and J 6 bases; bases outside gene matches: 10. The CDR3 DNA reads as TGCGCCAGCAGCACAACAGGGGGCCTGGTTGCCGGGGAGCTGTTTTTT. Amino acid sequence: CASSTTGGLVAGELFF.

This clone was counted between two and nine times. The chain uses TRBV7-9 and TRBJ1-5; D ambiguous. V was pared by 3 bases and J by 2 bases, with 11 bases between. Germline V gene sequence: CDR1 SEHNR, CDR2 FQNEAQ (reference sequence). The CDR3 is 15 amino acids. The CDR3 loop reads CASSFWSGGNQPQHF. CDR3 bases: TGTGCCAGCAGCTTCTGGTCCGGGGGCAATCAGCCCCAGCATTTT.

The chain links TRBV5-8 to TRBJ2-5; a possible D gene is TRBD1 (6 bases). This CDR3 has 15 amino acids. In germline, CDR1 is SGHTS, CDR2 YDEGEE. Trimming took off 1 base at V and 5 bases at J, with 15 bases between the two ends. For the CDR3, the DNA is TGTGCCAGCAGCTTGAGAGTCACAGGGTGGGAGACCCAGTACTTC. Translated, it gives CASSLRVTGWETQYF.

The chain employs TRBV29-1 and TRBJ1-2, with unresolved D. V lost 2 bases, J lost 11 bases, and 15 bases lay in between. Germline values: CDR1 SQVTM, CDR2 ANQGSEA. CDR3 length: 12 residues. The CDR3 DNA reads TGCAGCGTTGAATTACGCCCCGGCGGTTACACCTTC. The encoded protein is CSVELRPGGYTF.

The V gene is TRBV19, the J gene TRBJ2-7, with TRBD1 identical over 7 bases. V lost 3 bases and J lost 2; bases outside the gene matches: 4. CDR1 is LNHDA and CDR2 is SQIVND in the germline V gene (reference sequence). This CDR3 region has 14 residues. The chain's CDR3 is CASSMAGGPYEQYF. The CDR3 DNA is TGTGCCAGTAGTATGGCAGGGGGTCCCTACGAGCAGTACTTC.

The V and J genes are TRBV7-9 and TRBJ2-1; D is ambiguous. Trimming pared 5 bases from V and 1 base from J, leaving 12 bases between. Germline V gives CDR1 SEHNR, CDR2 FQNEAQ (reference sequence). This CDR3 contains 15 residues. The CDR3 DNA follows: TGTGCCAGCAGCCCCCAACCCGGGTCCTACAATGAGCAGTTCTTC. It encodes CASSPQPGSYNEQFF.

The chain has TRBV15 and TRBJ2-7, with TRBD1 identical over 8 bases. The CDR3 runs 14 residues. Trimming took 6 bases from V and 0 from J; bases not matched to a gene: 4. Germline-derived CDR1 and CDR2 are LNHNV and YYDKDF (reference sequence). The CDR3 protein is CATRKTGDSYEQYF. CDR3 nucleotides: TGTGCCACCAGAAAGACAGGGGACTCCTACGAGCAGTACTTC.

The V and J genes are TRBV19 and TRBJ2-3; TRBD2 matches 13 bases. The CDR3 runs to 16 residues. V was clipped by 5 bases and J by 0 bases; unmatched bases: 2. Per the germline V gene, CDR1 is LNHDA and CDR2 is SQIVND (reference sequence). This CDR3 is CASSGTSGVSTDTQYF. The CDR3 DNA sequence: TGTGCCAGTAGTGGGACTAGCGGGGTCAGCACAGATACGCAGTATTTT. The variable domain in full, completed from reference TRBV19 and TRBJ2-3, reads DGGITQSPKYLFRKEGQNVTLSCEQNLNHDAMYWYRQDPGQGLRLIYYSQIVNDFQKGDIAEGYSVSREKKESFPLTVTSAQKNPTAFYLCASSGTSGVSTDTQYFGPGTRLTVL.

The J gene is TRBJ1-2, the V gene TRBV5-1; TRBD1 agrees at 9 bases. The CDR3 covers 16 residues. Germline CDR1 and CDR2: SGHRS and YFSETQ. V shed 2 bases and J 6 bases; nucleotides not matched to a gene: 11. DNA for the CDR3: TGCGCCAGCAGCTTTGGTGGGACAGGGCGCGTTGATGGCTACACCTTC. Amino acid sequence: CASSFGGTGRVDGYTF.

V usage is TRBV5-1 and J usage is TRBJ2-2, with 7 bases fitting TRBD2. Unmatched junction bases numbered 8, after V lost 2 bases and J lost 4 bases. Germline loops: CDR1 SGHRS, CDR2 YFSETQ. The CDR3 spans 16 residues. The CDR3 loop is CASSFGTGGSTGELFF. CDR3 in DNA: TGCGCCAGCAGCTTCGGGACGGGGGGAAGCACCGGGGAGCTGTTTTTT.

CDR3 DNA sequence: TGTGCCAGCAGTTACGTACGGGGTAGCACTGAAGCTTTCTTT. It encodes CASSYVRGSTEAFF. The chain employs TRBV6-5 and TRBJ1-1; no definite D call. This CDR3 has 14 residues. V shed 2 bases and J shed 4 bases, with 11 bases lying between them. Looked up from germline, CDR1 is MNHEY and CDR2 is SVGAGI.

This chain uses TRBV27 with TRBJ2-5, with a weak D call TRBD2 (5 bases). The germline V and J ends were trimmed by 2 bases and 4 bases, with 17 bases remaining between them. Germline V gene sequence: CDR1 MNHEY, CDR2 SMNVEV (reference sequence). CDR3 length: 16 amino acids. CDR3 DNA: TGTGCCAGCAGTTTAGTTCCGGGTCGGGGAAGAGAGACCCAGTACTTC. Protein product: CASSLVPGRGRETQYF.

The table lists this clone with a count of one. The chain employs TRBV7-8 and TRBJ1-3, with no clear D. Trimming took 2 bases from V and 3 from J, leaving 11 bases between them. Germline V lookup: CDR1 SGHVS, CDR2 FQNEAQ. The CDR3 extends over 15 amino acids. The CDR3 sequence is CASSLNLAGGNTIYF. CDR3 bases: TGTGCCAGCAGCTTAAACCTGGCGGGTGGAAACACCATATATTTT.

J is TRBJ2-7 and V is TRBV18, with D perhaps TRBD1 (6 bases). Trimming cost V 3 bases and J 4 bases, with 10 bases left between them. This CDR3 contains 13 residues. CDR1 is KGHSH and CDR2 is LQKENI in the germline V gene. The chain's CDR3 is CASSPDSKYEQYF. In DNA form, the CDR3 reads TGTGCCAGCTCACCGGACAGTAAATACGAGCAGTACTTC. Drawing the rest from reference TRBV18 and TRBJ2-7, the complete variable domain is NAGVMQNPRHLVRRRGQEARLRCSPMKGHSHVYWYRQLPEEGLKFMVYLQKENIIDESGMPKERFSAEFPKEGPSILRIQQVVRGDSAAYFCASSPDSKYEQYFGPGTRLTVT.

The CDR3 nucleotides are TGTGCCAGCAGGTCCTTCTATGGCTACACCTTC. Its protein is CASRSFYGYTF. This chain joins TRBV27 and TRBJ1-2; no reliable D call. CDR3 size: 11 residues. Trimming took off 6 bases at V and 4 bases at J, with 6 bases between the two ends. Looked up from germline, CDR1 is MNHEY and CDR2 is SMNVEV (reference sequence).